The 21 T cell receptor beta chains in this list originate from one sample, sequenced in a study of blood T cell repertoires in COVID-19. Generated by immunoSEQ multiplex PCR, the TCRdb table keeps only in-frame clones and is missing some. The sample yields about 120,000 clones, approximately 87% seen once. Sample: peripheral blood. The receptors derive from a woman aged 45-65 years with acute or convalescent COVID-19.

V is TRBV18 and J is TRBJ1-4; D gene unclear. Germline lookup yields CDR1 KGHSH and CDR2 LQKENI. The CDR3 has 15 amino acids. The V end was cut by 0 bases, the J end by 7 bases, with 12 bases between. CDR3 in amino acids: CASSPPGQSVEKLFF. CDR3 DNA sequence: TGTGCCAGCTCACCACCGGGCCAGTCAGTTGAAAAACTGTTTTTT.

The V gene is TRBV12-3 or TRBV12-4, the J gene TRBJ1-2, with D possibly being TRBD1 (6 bases). The CDR3 is made up of 13 amino acids. V gave up 5 bases and J gave up 7 bases, with 14 bases separating them. CDR3 protein: CASSHNRVAGYTF. CDR3 DNA: TGTGCCAGCAGTCACAACAGGGTGGCTGGCTACACCTTC.

The chain has TRBV18 and TRBJ1-3; 10 nucleotides align to TRBD1. Germline-derived CDR1 and CDR2 are KGHSH and LQKENI. V shed 3 bases and J 3 bases; nucleotides not matched to a gene: 8. CDR3 length equals 17 residues. CDR3: CASSPPDRGLSGNTIYF. The CDR3 DNA sequence: TGTGCCAGCTCACCCCCTGACAGGGGGCTGAGTGGAAACACCATATATTTT.

The J gene is TRBJ1-5, the V gene TRBV5-4; D gene ambiguous. The CDR3 covers 13 residues. V lost 3 bases and J 6 bases, leaving 10 bases between the germline ends. Germline V lookup: CDR1 SGHNT, CDR2 YYREEE (reference sequence). The chain's CDR3 is CASSYEGGQPQHF. The DNA for the CDR3 is TGTGCCAGCAGCTACGAGGGAGGTCAGCCCCAGCATTTT.

This clone has a single count. This chain links TRBV18 with TRBJ2-5; D is perhaps TRBD2 (6 bases). Trimming took 4 bases from V and 4 from J, leaving 19 bases between them. There are 16 residues in the CDR3. Germline assignment: CDR1 KGHSH and CDR2 LQKENI. CDR3 residues: CASSHGVQGGSETQYF. The CDR3 DNA reads as TGTGCCAGCTCACATGGGGTCCAGGGAGGCTCAGAGACCCAGTACTTC.

V gene TRBV29-1 combines with J gene TRBJ2-3; D perhaps matches TRBD1 (6 bases). CDR1 and CDR2 (germline): SQVTM, ANQGSEA. The CDR3 extends over 14 amino acids. Trimming shortened V by 4 bases and J by 6 bases, and 17 bases separated the two germline ends. CDR3 residues: CSVVPGPQGDTQYF. As DNA, the CDR3 is TGCAGCGTTGTTCCGGGCCCTCAGGGGGATACGCAGTATTTT.

V is TRBV6-1 and J is TRBJ1-5, with TRBD1 identical over 7 bases. The V gene's germline CDR1 is MNHNS and CDR2 SASEGT. Trimming at V came to 3 bases and at J to 5 bases, leaving 4 bases not matched to a gene. The CDR3 loop spans 14 amino acids. CDR3 DNA: TGTGCCAGCAGTGACAGGGGGGTCGATCAGCCCCAGCATTTT. This sequence encodes CASSDRGVDQPQHF.

The chain couples TRBV3-1 (or the pseudogene TRBV3-2) to TRBJ2-6; 9 bases fit TRBD1. Germline V lookup: CDR1 LGHDT, CDR2 YNNKEL (reference sequence). This CDR3 is 18 amino acids long. Unmatched junction bases numbered 6, after V lost 0 bases and J lost 3 bases. The DNA of the CDR3 is TGTGCCAGCAGCCAAGATGGGGACAGGGTTTTTGGGGCCAACGTCCTGACTTTC. It translates to CASSQDGDRVFGANVLTF.

The gene calls are TRBV24-1 and TRBJ2-3; D is unresolved. The CDR3 runs to 12 residues. V was clipped by 5 bases and J by 4 bases, with 6 bases between them. Germline CDR1 and CDR2: KGHDR and SFDVKD. CDR3 DNA: TGTGCCACCAGTGGGCTCGCAGATACGCAGTATTTT. It translates to CATSGLADTQYF.

The chain employs TRBV6-5 and TRBJ2-3; TRBD1 aligns across 9 bases. Germline values: CDR1 MNHEY, CDR2 SVGAGI. With 6 bases clipped from V and 6 bases from J, the junction kept 10 bases outside the gene matches. This CDR3 has 15 residues. The CDR3 region is CASSLTGQGRDTQYF. In nucleotides, the CDR3 is TGTGCCAGCAGCCTAACCGGACAGGGGAGGGATACGCAGTATTTT.

The V call is TRBV27, the J call TRBJ2-7; perhaps TRBD2 as D (6 bases). Germline V lookup: CDR1 MNHEY, CDR2 SMNVEV (reference sequence). V lost 3 bases to trimming and J lost 0 bases, with 9 bases between them. The CDR3 runs to 14 residues. The CDR3 nucleotides are TGTGCCAGCAGTTTTGCTAGCGTCTCCTACGAGCAGTACTTC. Translation gives CASSFASVSYEQYF.

J is TRBJ1-2 and V is TRBV6-5; D possibly corresponds to TRBD1 (6 bases). Trimming took off 0 bases at V and 6 bases at J, with 14 bases between the two ends. Germline loops: CDR1 MNHEY, CDR2 SVGAGI. The CDR3 totals 15 residues. CDR3 nucleotide sequence: TGTGCCAGCAGTTACTCGGGAGCAGGGGCGAATGGCTACACCTTC. Encoded protein: CASSYSGAGANGYTF.

The chain has TRBV10-3 and TRBJ1-1, with D possibly TRBD1 on 5 matching bases. This CDR3 region has 15 residues. With 4 bases removed from V and 5 bases from J, the gap between germline ends came to 17 bases. The V gene's germline CDR1 is ENHRY and CDR2 SYGVKD. The CDR3 region is CAISGTRALWTEAFF. For the CDR3, the DNA is TGTGCCATCAGTGGTACCAGGGCCCTGTGGACTGAAGCTTTCTTT.

This clone was seen only once. The V and J genes are TRBV11-2 and TRBJ1-3; a weak D match, TRBD1 (5 bases). Germline V CDR1 and CDR2: SGHAT, FQNNGV. The CDR3 is 16 residues long. Trimming cost V 5 bases and J 2 bases, with 16 bases left between them. CDR3 amino acids: CASSRSLGGTGNTIYF. The CDR3 bases are TGTGCCAGCAGCCGGAGTCTGGGGGGGACTGGAAACACCATATATTTT.

V is TRBV13 and J is TRBJ1-1; D gene uncertain. Germline CDR1 PRHDT, CDR2 FYEKMQ (reference sequence). This CDR3 region has 13 residues. V lost 5 bases and J 4 bases, leaving 11 bases between the germline ends. The CDR3 spells CASSPPYSTEAFF. The CDR3 region has the DNA TGTGCCAGCAGCCCTCCCTATAGCACTGAAGCTTTCTTT.

V usage is TRBV4-3 and J usage is TRBJ2-2; TRBD2 agrees at 10 bases. Per the germline V gene, CDR1 is LGHNA and CDR2 is YSLEER. Losses at the gene ends were 5 bases for V and 0 bases for J; bases not matched to a gene: 12. The length of the CDR3 is 19 residues. The CDR3 DNA sequence: TGCGCCAGCAGCACGTACCATTTTAGCGGGGGGACGAACACCGGGGAGCTGTTTTTT. Translating it yields CASSTYHFSGGTNTGELFF.

The chain uses TRBV7-3 and TRBJ1-6; D is uncertain. This CDR3 contains 14 residues. Germline-derived CDR1 and CDR2 are SGHTA and FQGTGA. V was clipped by 5 bases and J by 7 bases, with 12 bases between them. CDR3 protein: CASSPGRENSPLHF. DNA of the CDR3: TGTGCCAGCAGCCCGGGAAGGGAGAATTCACCCCTCCACTTT.

The rearrangement joins TRBV7-2 to TRBJ2-7; 7 bases map to TRBD2. After removal of 1 base from V and 2 bases from J, the junction contained 5 bases not matched to a gene. The CDR3 totals 15 residues. Per germline, CDR1 SGHTA and CDR2 FQGNSA. The CDR3 nucleotides read TGTGCCAGCAGCTTAGGGGGAGGGGTCCCCTACGAGCAGTACTTC. Protein product: CASSLGGGVPYEQYF.

The chain is built from TRBV7-2 and TRBJ2-2, with 8 bases lining up with TRBD1. Germline loops: CDR1 SGHTA, CDR2 FQGNSA. Unmatched junction bases numbered 2, after V lost 5 bases and J lost 0 bases. This CDR3 comprises 15 residues. The CDR3 loop is CASSPRGPNTGELFF. The CDR3 DNA reads as TGTGCCAGCAGCCCCAGGGGGCCGAACACCGGGGAGCTGTTTTTT.

The V call is TRBV7-8, the J call TRBJ2-7; TRBD1 is a possible D gene (6 bases). V lost 1 base and J lost 2, with 12 bases in between. The germline V gene encodes CDR1 SGHVS and CDR2 FQNEAQ. This CDR3 is built from 15 residues. CDR3 coding DNA: TGTGCCAGCAGCTTAGTGGACCCAGGGGCCTACGAGCAGTACTTC. Its translation is CASSLVDPGAYEQYF.

The gene calls are TRBV24-1 and TRBJ2-3; 8 positions agree with TRBD2. The length of the CDR3 is 16 residues. Germline V gene data show CDR1 as KGHDR and CDR2 as SFDVKD. V lost 4 bases, J lost 2 bases, and 7 bases stayed unmatched. CDR3 coding DNA: TGTGCCACCAGTGAGAACGGCGGGGGGATCACAGATACGCAGTATTTT. It codes for CATSENGGGITDTQYF.